This TCR beta chain was profiled in a study of molecular identifiers for immune sequencing clone quantification. Each CDR3 protein gets one entry after TCRdb re-called the PCR reads with MiXCR. The sample gives about 86,000 distinct CDR3 sequences, roughly 23% of which show up once; 0.78% is in the top ten. There are 14 residues in the CDR3. Trimming cost V 1 base and J 4 bases, with 11 bases left between them. Germline-derived CDR1 and CDR2 are SGHTA and FQGNSA. In its sample, this clonotype was seen many times. The sequencing input was naive CD8+ T cells from blood, with Jurkat cell RNA spiked in. The subset denotes: FACS-sorted CD8+CD4-CCR7+CD45RA+ naive T cells. The V call is TRBV7-2, the J call TRBJ2-7; D is unresolved. This clonotype was sampled from a human donor in good health. Some libraries in this study had Jurkat cell RNA spiked in. CDR3 DNA sequence: TGTGCCAGCAGCTTAGAAACACCCGGTTACGAGCAGTACTTC. It encodes CASSLETPGYEQYF.